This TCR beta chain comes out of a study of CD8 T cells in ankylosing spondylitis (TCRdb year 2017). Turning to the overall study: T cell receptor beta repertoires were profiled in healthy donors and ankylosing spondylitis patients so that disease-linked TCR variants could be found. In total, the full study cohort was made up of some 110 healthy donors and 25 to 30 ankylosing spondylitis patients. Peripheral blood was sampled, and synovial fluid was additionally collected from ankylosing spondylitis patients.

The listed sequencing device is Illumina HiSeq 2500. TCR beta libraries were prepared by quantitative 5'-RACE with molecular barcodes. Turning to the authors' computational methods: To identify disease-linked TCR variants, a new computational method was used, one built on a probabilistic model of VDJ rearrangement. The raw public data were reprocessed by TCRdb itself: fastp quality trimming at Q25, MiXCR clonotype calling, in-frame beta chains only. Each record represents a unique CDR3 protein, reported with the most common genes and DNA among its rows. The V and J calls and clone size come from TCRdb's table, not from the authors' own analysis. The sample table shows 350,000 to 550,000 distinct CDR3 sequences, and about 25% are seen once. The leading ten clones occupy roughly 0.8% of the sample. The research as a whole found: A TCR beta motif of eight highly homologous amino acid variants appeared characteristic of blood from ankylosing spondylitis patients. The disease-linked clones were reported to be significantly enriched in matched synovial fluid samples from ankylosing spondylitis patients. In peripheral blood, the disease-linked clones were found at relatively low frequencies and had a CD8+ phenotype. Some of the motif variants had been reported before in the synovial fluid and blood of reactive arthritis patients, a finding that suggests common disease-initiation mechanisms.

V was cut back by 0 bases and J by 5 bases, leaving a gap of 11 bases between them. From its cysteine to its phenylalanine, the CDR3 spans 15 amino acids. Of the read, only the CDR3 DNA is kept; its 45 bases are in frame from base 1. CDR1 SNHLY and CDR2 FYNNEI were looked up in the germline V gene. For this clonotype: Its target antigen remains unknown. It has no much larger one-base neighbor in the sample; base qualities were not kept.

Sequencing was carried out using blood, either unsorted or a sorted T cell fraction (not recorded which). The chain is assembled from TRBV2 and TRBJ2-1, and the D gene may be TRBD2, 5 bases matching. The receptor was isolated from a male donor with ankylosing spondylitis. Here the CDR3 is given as CASSEALPGNNEQFF. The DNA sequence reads TGTGCCAGCAGTGAAGCCCTCCCCGGGAACAATGAGCAGTTCTTC. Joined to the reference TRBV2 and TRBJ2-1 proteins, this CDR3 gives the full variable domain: EPEVTQTPSHQVTQMGQEVILRCVPISNHLYFYWYRQILGQKVEFLVSFYNNEISEKSEIFDDQFSVERPDGSNFTLKIRSTKLEDSAMYFCASSEALPGNNEQFFGPGTRLTVL.